The 5 T cell receptor beta chains reported below all come from one sample, sequenced in a study of T-cell reconstitution after alpha-beta-depleted transplantation in children. Unique molecular identifiers were built into the TCRbeta library. TCRdb re-derived calls from the PCR reads in MiXCR, one entry per CDR3 protein. The sample includes about 980,000 distinct CDR3 sequences, around 30% seen only once; the top ten take roughly 28%. Sequencing was performed on PBMCs, mostly from graft donor cells, taken 360 days after TCRalphabeta/CD19-depleted stem cell transplant. The receptors originated from a boy under two years old who had a stem cell transplant for SCID, so the T cells may come from the graft donor.

This chain uses TRBV7-8 with TRBJ2-1, with D possibly TRBD1 on 6 matching bases. The germline V gene encodes CDR1 SGHVS and CDR2 FQNEAQ. Trimming cost V 2 bases and J 8 bases, with 16 bases left between them. The CDR3 contains 15 residues. In nucleotides, the CDR3 is TGTGCCAGCAGCTTATCCTTGGGGGCGCCGCATGAGCAGTTCTTC. This codes for CASSLSLGAPHEQFF.

This clonotype has a count of ten or more. The chain recombines TRBV12-3 or TRBV12-4 with TRBJ2-3, with 7 bases identical to TRBD1. The CDR3 has 16 amino acids. The J segment lost 1 base and the V segment lost 6 bases, leaving 10 bases of the junction unmatched. CDR3 nucleotide sequence: TGTGCCAGCAGGGCGACAGGGCTAGGCGGCACAGATACGCAGTATTTT. The encoded protein is CASRATGLGGTDTQYF.

This clonotype was seen a single time. J is TRBJ2-3 and V is TRBV15; 9 bases align to TRBD2. Germline assignment: CDR1 LNHNV and CDR2 YYDKDF (reference sequence). The CDR3 runs 17 residues. After removal of 4 bases from V and 5 bases from J, the junction contained 13 bases not matched to a gene. The CDR3 DNA reads as TGTGCCACCAGCACGACACCGTTAGTAGCGGGGGTAGATACGCAGTATTTT. Translated: CATSTTPLVAGVDTQYF.

This clonotype was seen more than once but under ten times. This chain uses TRBV29-1 with TRBJ2-7, with D perhaps matching TRBD1 (5 bases). This CDR3 is 12 amino acids long. With 4 bases removed from V and 2 bases from J, the gap between germline ends came to 9 bases. Germline CDR1 reads SQVTM; CDR2 reads ANQGSEA. CDR3: CSVGVGPYEQYF. The CDR3 region has the DNA TGCAGCGTTGGGGTGGGGCCCTACGAGCAGTACTTC.

The chain is built from TRBV6-1 and TRBJ2-5, with 9 bases lining up with TRBD1. Germline V lookup: CDR1 MNHNS, CDR2 SASEGT. V shed 6 bases, J shed 5 bases, and the junction held 13 bases outside the gene matches. The CDR3 spans 16 residues. CDR3 nucleotides: TGTGCCAGCAGCGATCCGGACAGGGGAGGCTTCGAGACCCAGTACTTC. This translates into CASSDPDRGGFETQYF.